This T cell receptor (beta chain) was identified in a study of OX40 agonist ivuxolimab in advanced cancers. The study in broad terms: Ivuxolimab was a fully human IgG2 agonistic monoclonal antibody targeting the costimulatory receptor OX40 (CD134). Peripheral TCRbeta sequencing was intended to test whether TCR sequence diversity was altered and clonal T-cell expansion was caused by ivuxolimab. The paper describes the monotherapy dose-escalation part (N of about 57 patients) of the phase I trial of ivuxolimab. Partial responses were achieved by three dose-escalation patients, of whom one had hepatocellular carcinoma and two had cutaneous melanoma. A male proportion of around 80% and a mean age of approximately 60 years, ranging from about 23 to 79, were recorded for the dose-escalation cohort. Prior anti-PD-1, anti-PD-L1 or anti-CTLA-4 therapy was permitted, and about two fifths of dose-escalation patients had received checkpoint inhibitors. Intravenous ivuxolimab was administered to patients every 2 weeks at six dose levels: 0.01, 0.1, 0.3, 1.5, 3 and 10 mg/kg. Among the approximately 54 dose-escalation patients, about 19 had hepatocellular carcinoma, around 15 melanoma, 9 renal cell carcinoma and 9 head and neck cancer. General conclusions and limits of the study: Clonal expansion of both CD4+ and CD8+ blood T cells was observed from baseline to week 6 at doses 0.1 to 3.0 mg/kg. Which antigens the clonally expanded peripheral T cells were specific for was not determined. Low levels of normalized T-cell clonal expansion were also shown by some nonresponding patients. In partial responders in the 0.1-3.0 mg/kg groups, normalized peripheral clonal expansion was found to be among the lowest, especially among CD8+ T cells. After ivuxolimab, CD8+ T cells had more expanded clones than CD4+ T cells on average.

Genomic DNA was extracted from sorted cells for sequencing of the TCRbeta CDR3 region. The immunoSEQ Assay was used for sequencing of TCRbeta CDR3 regions. As stored in TCRdb, this immuneACCESS dataset retains in-frame rearrangements with V and J assigned. A fraction of the clones does not appear; measured against another copy, unresolved V genes explain less than half of the discrepancy, and the remainder lacks a known reason. For this sample the table gives roughly 63,000 clones, of which around 87% were detected only once. 10% to 14% of the sample is taken by the ten largest. The trial excluded patients who had a history of autoimmune disease or were on systemic immunosuppression. In every dose cohort, peripheral blood was drawn for TCR sequencing at baseline, cycle 4 day 1, and cycle 7 day 1. Samples came from an open-label, multicenter, first-in-human phase I dose-escalation trial of ivuxolimab. The trial enrolled adults with locally advanced or metastatic head and neck squamous cell, hepatocellular, melanoma or renal cell carcinoma. Before TCR sequencing, CD4+ T cells and CD8+ T cells were sorted from peripheral blood as separate populations.

The CDR3 has 13 amino acids, counting the end cysteine and phenylalanine. Only CDR3 DNA remains: 39 bases, in frame from the first base. Trimming takes 6 bases from V and 4 bases from J, and the germline ends sit 13 bases apart. Looking up the germline V gene yields CDR1 SGHTS and CDR2 YDEGEE. Details on this clone: No antigen is known for it. No base quality information exists; no much larger clone differs at one position.

The receptor chain draws on TRBV5-8 and TRBJ2-5; no D segment can be confidently identified. The TCR comes from an adult with an advanced solid tumor such as melanoma, head and neck, liver or kidney cancer. Specimen: CD4+ or CD8+ T cells sorted from blood, collected in a trial of the OX40 agonist ivuxolimab. This receptor has the CDR3 CASTLTWRETQYF. The bases are TGTGCCAGCACCCTGACATGGAGAGAGACCCAGTACTTC. Reference TRBV5-8 and TRBJ2-5 genes cover what lies past the CDR3, so the full variable domain is EAGVTQSPTHLIKTRGQQATLRCSPISGHTSVYWYQQALGLGLQFLLWYDEGEERNRGNFPPRFSGRQFPNYSSELNVNALELEDSALYLCASTLTWRETQYFGPGTRLLVL.